Listed here are 17 T cell receptor beta chains from one sample, sequenced in a study of blood T cell repertoires in COVID-19. Method: immunoSEQ multiplex PCR; TCRdb's copy keeps in-frame clones and lacks some. Here the sample spans some 200,000 clones, roughly 80% being singletons. The sequenced sample was peripheral blood. The source of these receptors is a man aged 25-45 years with active or convalescent COVID-19.

This chain joins TRBV3-1 (or the pseudogene TRBV3-2) and TRBJ2-1; tentatively, D is TRBD1 (5 bases). Germline V gene lookup returns CDR1 LGHDT and CDR2 YNNKEL (reference sequence). With 4 bases removed from V and 2 bases from J, the gap between germline ends came to 12 bases. The length of the CDR3 is 15 residues. CDR3 nucleotides: TGTGCCAGCAGCCGTGGACGGACACCCTACAATGAGCAGTTCTTC. The encoded protein is CASSRGRTPYNEQFF.

The chain has TRBV10-3 and TRBJ2-1; 10 nucleotides align to TRBD1. The V gene's germline CDR1 is ENHRY and CDR2 SYGVKD. The CDR3 is made up of 13 amino acids. V shed 3 bases and J 14 bases; nucleotides not matched to a gene: 7. CDR3 coding DNA: TGTGCCATCAGTGAAGGACAGGGGGGTCGGGAGTTCTTC. Translation: CAISEGQGGREFF.

Of note for this clone: Mismatch with germline at one junction end may stem from a read error. The gene calls are TRBV19 and TRBJ1-2, with D uncertain. Germline V lookup: CDR1 LNHDA, CDR2 SQIVND (reference sequence). This CDR3 region has 11 residues. For the CDR3, the DNA is TGTGCCAGTAGACAGCGGACCGTAATCATCTTC. Translated: CASRQRTVIIF.

This chain links TRBV6-2 or TRBV6-3 with TRBJ2-1; D possibly corresponds to TRBD2 (7 bases). CDR3 length equals 17 residues. V lost 0 bases and J 3 bases, leaving 15 bases between the germline ends. CDR1 MNHEY and CDR2 SVGEGT come from the germline V gene. CDR3 loop: CASSYSKGGGNYNEQFF. The CDR3 nucleotides read TGTGCCAGCAGTTACTCGAAGGGGGGGGGAAACTACAATGAGCAGTTCTTC.

CDR3: CASSNPADRGTSGYQETQYF. CDR3 DNA: TGTGCCAGTAGTAATCCTGCCGACAGGGGAACTAGCGGGTACCAAGAGACCCAGTACTTC. The rearrangement uses TRBV19 and TRBJ2-5, with a tentative D call TRBD2 (9 bases). The germline V gene encodes CDR1 LNHDA and CDR2 SQIVND (reference sequence). The CDR3 runs 20 residues. Trimming took 4 bases from V and 0 from J, leaving 27 bases between them. The complete variable domain, with remaining parts taken from reference TRBV19 and TRBJ2-5, reads DGGITQSPKYLFRKEGQNVTLSCEQNLNHDAMYWYRQDPGQGLRLIYYSQIVNDFQKGDIAEGYSVSREKKESFPLTVTSAQKNPTAFYLCASSNPADRGTSGYQETQYFGPGTRLLVL.

The chain employs TRBV24-1 and TRBJ2-3; TRBD1 is a possible D gene (6 bases). The length of the CDR3 is 14 residues. V was pared by 12 bases and J by 4 bases, with 19 bases between. CDR1 and CDR2 (germline): KGHDR, SFDVKD. CDR3 region: CASSKNSGADTQYF. In DNA, the CDR3 is TGTGCCTCTTCAAAGAACTCAGGGGCAGATACGCAGTATTTT.

This clone showed up just a few times. V is TRBV19 and J is TRBJ2-7, with 7 bases fitting TRBD1. CDR3 length equals 14 residues. Germline CDR1 is LNHDA and CDR2 is SQIVND (reference sequence). Trimming removed 3 bases from V and 6 bases from J; junction bases left unmatched: 8. The CDR3 DNA reads as TGTGCCAGTAGTATTGAGGGACAGAGAGGCGAGCAGTACTTC. Translation gives CASSIEGQRGEQYF.

V is TRBV2 and J is TRBJ2-7, with D unclear. Deletions cut 6 bases from V and 7 bases from J, with 16 bases between. The length of the CDR3 is 13 residues. Germline V gene sequence: CDR1 SNHLY, CDR2 FYNNEI. As DNA, the CDR3 is TGTGCCAGCAGGAGAGGAAGGTACGAGGAGCAGTACTTC. Protein sequence: CASRRGRYEEQYF.

Comment on this clone: An end of the junction does not agree with germline; a read error may underlie this. This chain connects TRBV11-2 to TRBJ1-2, with D possibly matching TRBD1 (5 bases). Germline CDR1 SGHAT, CDR2 FQNNGV. The CDR3 sequence is 12 residues long. The CDR3, as DNA: TGTGCCAGCAGCTGGTACCGCGGGACGGAAGGCTTC. Translating gives CASSWYRGTEGF.

V and J are TRBV29-1 and TRBJ1-1; TRBD1 aligns across 7 bases. Germline values: CDR1 SQVTM, CDR2 ANQGSEA. After removal of 6 bases from V and 0 bases from J, the junction contained 13 bases not matched to a gene. This CDR3 has 16 amino acids. The CDR3 spells CSVWARDRNMNTEAFF. The CDR3 region has the DNA TGCAGCGTGTGGGCCCGGGACAGAAACATGAACACTGAAGCTTTCTTT.

The chain employs TRBV28 and TRBJ2-1; D gene ambiguous. The germline V and J ends were trimmed by 7 bases and 6 bases, with 16 bases remaining between them. CDR3 size: 14 residues. CDR1 is MDHEN and CDR2 is SYDVKM in the germline V gene. The CDR3 coding sequence is TGTGCCAGCACTCTTGAGTTCAGACTCAATGAGCAGTTCTTC. Encoded protein: CASTLEFRLNEQFF.

This clone was recorded only once. One end of the junction is discordant with germline, which a read error may explain. J is TRBJ2-3 and V is TRBV6-2 or TRBV6-3, with 9 bases that match TRBD2. CDR3 length: 14 amino acids. CDR1 is MNHEY, CDR2 SVGEGT, per germline. CDR3 in DNA: TGTGCCAGCAGTCCAGCGGGGGGCACGGATACGCAGTATTTT. Translated: CASSPAGGTDTQYF.

The chain has TRBV30 and TRBJ1-1; no clear D gene. The germline V gene has CDR1 GTSNPN and CDR2 SVGIG (reference sequence). The CDR3 is 10 amino acids. V dropped 4 bases and J dropped 11 bases, with 11 bases sitting between them. CDR3 region: CAWIIPPAFF. The DNA of the CDR3 is TGTGCCTGGATTATCCCTCCGGCTTTCTTT.

V gene TRBV19 combines with J gene TRBJ1-4; D is perhaps TRBD1 (5 bases). CDR3 length: 13 residues. Trimming took off 7 bases at V and 10 bases at J, with 16 bases between the two ends. The germline V gene has CDR1 LNHDA and CDR2 SQIVND (reference sequence). This CDR3 is CASTQTGVVKLFF. CDR3 nucleotide sequence: TGTGCCAGTACCCAAACGGGGGTAGTAAAACTGTTTTTT.

This clone was observed a single time. V and J are TRBV18 and TRBJ2-4; possibly TRBD2 for D (6 bases). The CDR3 totals 14 residues. The germline gives CDR1 KGHSH, CDR2 LQKENI. V lost 4 bases to trimming and J lost 7 bases, with 14 bases between them. Written as DNA, the CDR3 is TGTGCCAGCTCACTTGGGACTCTTGGGAACATTCAGTACTTC. Its protein is CASSLGTLGNIQYF.

The V and J genes are TRBV6-6 and TRBJ2-3; 7 positions match TRBD2. V lost 6 bases and J lost 4; bases outside the gene matches: 10. The CDR3 runs 15 residues. CDR1 is MNHNY and CDR2 is SVGAGI in the germline V gene (reference sequence). The CDR3 sequence is CASRGAGNGADTQYF. The CDR3 nucleotides are TGTGCCAGCAGGGGAGCGGGAAACGGGGCAGATACGCAGTATTTT.

The V and J genes are TRBV5-4 and TRBJ1-1; the match to TRBD1 covers 7 bases. V gave up 4 bases and J gave up 0 bases; unmatched junction bases: 6. The CDR3 is 15 residues long. Germline CDR1 reads SGHNT; CDR2 reads YYREEE (reference sequence). CDR3 sequence (DNA): TGTGCCAGCAGCCCGCAAGGGGGCCTGAACACTGAAGCTTTCTTT. This translates into CASSPQGGLNTEAFF. The full variable domain, its missing parts supplied by reference TRBV5-4 and TRBJ1-1, is ETGVTQSPTHLIKTRGQQVTLRCSSQSGHNTVSWYQQALGQGPQFIFQYYREEENGRGNFPPRFSGLQFPNYSSELNVNALELDDSALYLCASSPQGGLNTEAFFGQGTRLTVV.